The rows below give T cell receptor beta chains drawn from one sample of a study of blood T cell repertoires in COVID-19. Sequencing used immunoSEQ multiplex PCR; TCRdb keeps in-frame clones, though not all of them. This sample has about 180,000 clones, with about 85% found just once. Sequencing was performed on peripheral blood. Receptors originate from an elderly woman with acute or convalescent COVID-19. CDR3s include the opening cysteine and the closing phenylalanine or tryptophan. Fields, in order: J gene, D gene, V gene, clone size, CDR3 protein, CDR3 DNA. D genes are given only for firm matches. Only some rows state a clone size, as once, few, many or a class for expanded clones.

TRBJ2-7	.	TRBV6-2/TRBV6-3	.	CASSSQGYVGEQYF	TGTGCCAGCAGTTCCCAGGGGTATGTCGGCGAGCAGTACTTC
TRBJ1-6	.	TRBV6-5	.	CASGRSTYNSPLHF	TGTGCCAGCGGCAGGTCTACCTATAATTCACCCCTCCACTTT
TRBJ1-5	.	TRBV28	.	CASSFRVGQPQHF	TGTGCCAGCAGTTTCAGGGTGGGTCAGCCCCAGCATTTT
TRBJ2-7	TRBD2	TRBV4-2	.	CASSQATSVSYEQYF	TGTGCCAGCAGCCAAGCGACTAGCGTCTCCTACGAGCAGTACTTC
TRBJ2-2	TRBD2	TRBV18	.	CATSRGDTGELFF	TGTGCCACTTCCCGGGGGGACACCGGGGAGCTGTTTTTT
TRBJ2-1	.	TRBV11-2	.	CASSSGLYNEQFF	TGTGCCAGCAGCTCGGGACTTTACAATGAGCAGTTCTTC
TRBJ1-2	.	TRBV2	.	CASSDGTGDGYTF	TGTGCCAGCAGTGACGGGACGGGGGATGGCTACACCTTC
TRBJ2-3	TRBD2	TRBV5-1	.	CASSTGLAGTTDTQYF	TGCGCCAGCAGCACCGGGTTAGCGGGGACCACAGATACGCAGTATTTT
TRBJ2-3	TRBD2	TRBV30	once	CAWSSLAGVTDTQYF	TGTGCCTGGAGTTCCCTAGCGGGAGTCACAGATACGCAGTATTTT
TRBJ2-1	TRBD2	TRBV7-9	once	CASTERDGSYNEQFF	TGTGCCAGCACCGAGCGGGATGGCTCCTACAATGAGCAGTTCTTC
TRBJ1-5	TRBD1	TRBV10-3	.	CATRDRGQGNQPQHF	TGTGCCACCCGGGACAGGGGCCAGGGGAATCAGCCCCAGCATTTT
TRBJ1-1	.	TRBV5-4	few	CASSLEQGLTEAFF	TGTGCCAGCAGTTTGGAACAGGGTCTCACTGAAGCTTTCTTT
TRBJ1-1	TRBD1	TRBV3-1/TRBV3-2	.	CASSPTHRGEAFF	TGTGCCAGCAGCCCAACACACAGGGGCGAAGCTTTCTTT
TRBJ2-1	TRBD2	TRBV7-9	.	CAGEGRLAVHNEQFF	TGTGCCGGGGAGGGAAGACTAGCGGTCCACAATGAGCAGTTCTTC
TRBJ2-5	.	TRBV7-6	once	CASSLVAGTGDKETQYF	TGTGCCAGCAGCTTAGTCGCGGGAACAGGGGACAAAGAGACCCAGTACTTC
TRBJ1-6	.	TRBV6-5	once	CASSPGGVRNSPLHF	TGTGCCAGCAGTCCCGGGGGGGTTCGTAATTCACCCCTCCACTTT
TRBJ1-2	TRBD1	TRBV7-2	.	CASRPGQGRPGGYGYTF	TGTGCCAGCAGGCCAGGACAGGGAAGGCCCGGGGGCTATGGCTACACCTTC
TRBJ2-5	TRBD2	TRBV19	.	CASSIGSKAGAQYF	TGTGCCAGTAGTATAGGGAGCAAAGCGGGGGCCCAGTACTTC
TRBJ1-1	.	TRBV29-1	.	CSVAVRGLNTEAFF	TGCAGCGTTGCCGTCAGGGGATTGAACACTGAAGCTTTCTTT
TRBJ1-2	.	TRBV2	once	CASSEISGGGYTF	TGTGCCAGCAGTGAGATATCGGGAGGAGGCTACACCTTC
TRBJ1-4	.	TRBV7-9	.	CASSLVSEFRNEKLFF	TGTGCCAGCAGCTTAGTGAGCGAATTCCGTAATGAAAAACTGTTTTTT
TRBJ2-5	TRBD1	TRBV9	.	CASSGPDRAGETQYF	TGTGCCAGCAGCGGCCCGGACAGGGCAGGAGAGACCCAGTACTTC
TRBJ2-1	TRBD2	TRBV19	.	CASSKTSGRLHNEQFF	TGTGCCAGTAGCAAGACTAGCGGGAGGCTGCACAATGAGCAGTTCTTC
TRBJ2-1	TRBD1	TRBV5-4	.	CASSRRDREYNEQFF	TGTGCCAGCAGCCGACGGGACAGGGAGTACAATGAGCAGTTCTTC
TRBJ1-1	.	TRBV9	.	CASSETGNTEAFF	TGTGCCAGCAGCGAGACAGGGAACACTGAAGCTTTCTTT
TRBJ2-1	TRBD2	TRBV3-1/TRBV3-2	few	CASSQDLGAGDRSYNEQFF	TGTGCCAGCAGCCAAGATCTAGGAGCGGGAGATCGATCCTACAATGAGCAGTTCTTC
TRBJ1-1	.	TRBV30	.	CAWSETVMNTEAFF	TGTGCCTGGAGTGAGACAGTTATGAACACTGAAGCTTTCTTT
TRBJ2-5	.	TRBV18	.	CASSPPDPEGETQYF	TGTGCCAGCTCACCACCGGATCCGGAGGGAGAGACCCAGTACTTC
TRBJ2-5	TRBD2	TRBV7-2	.	CASSSGRRETQYF	TGTGCCAGCAGCAGCGGGAGACGAGAGACCCAGTACTTC
TRBJ2-3	TRBD2	TRBV7-2	once	CASSLVGTSRPTDTQYF	TGTGCCAGCAGCTTAGTGGGGACTAGCAGACCCACAGATACGCAGTATTTT
TRBJ2-1	TRBD2	TRBV2	.	CASRGGLANEQFF	TGTGCCAGCAGGGGGGGACTAGCCAATGAGCAGTTCTTC
TRBJ2-5	.	TRBV6-5	once	CASSSRQGRGETQYF	TGTGCCAGCAGTAGCCGACAGGGACGGGGGGAGACCCAGTACTTC
TRBJ2-3	.	TRBV10-3	once	CAAQGTDTQYF	TGTGCCGCACAGGGCACAGATACGCAGTATTTT
TRBJ2-7	.	TRBV18	.	CASSPLLGGEQYF	TGTGCCAGCTCACCTCTCCTCGGGGGCGAGCAGTACTTC
TRBJ1-5	.	TRBV12-3/TRBV12-4	.	CASSFSSNQPQHF	TGTGCCAGCAGTTTTAGTAGCAATCAGCCCCAGCATTTT
TRBJ2-5	TRBD2	TRBV6-6	few	CASSYSFSGVETQYF	TGTGCCAGCAGTTACTCTTTTAGCGGGGTTGAGACCCAGTACTTC
TRBJ1-2	.	TRBV12-3/TRBV12-4	.	CASSKDSLGGYTF	TGTGCCAGCAGCAAGGACTCCTTGGGAGGCTACACCTTC
TRBJ1-2	TRBD1	TRBV9	few	CASSTTGGNGYTF	TGTGCCAGCAGCACAACAGGGGGCAATGGCTACACCTTC
TRBJ2-5	TRBD2	TRBV5-4	.	CASSFLAGSPGVETQYF	TGTGCCAGCAGCTTCCTAGCGGGATCTCCCGGGGTGGAGACCCAGTACTTC
TRBJ1-6	TRBD1	TRBV7-3	.	CASSSGGYNSPLHF	TGTGCCAGCAGCTCAGGGGGCTATAATTCACCCCTCCACTTT
TRBJ1-1	.	TRBV27	.	CASSLRQPNTEAFF	TGTGCCAGCAGTCTCCGACAGCCGAACACTGAAGCTTTCTTT